The sequence of this T cell receptor beta chain was determined in a study of T-cell reconstitution after alpha-beta-depleted transplantation in children. This clonotype was recorded many times. Per germline, CDR1 MGHDK and CDR2 SYGVNS. V was cut by 2 bases and J by 1 base, with 3 bases left in between. This CDR3 is built from 12 residues. Unique molecular identifiers were incorporated during preparation of the TCRbeta library. TCRdb itself ran the PCR reads through MiXCR, one entry per CDR3 protein. Among fewer than 120,000 distinct CDR3 sequences listed, 10% were seen once. The chain carries TRBV25-1 and TRBJ2-7; D remains ambiguous. This sample comprised PBMCs from the stem cell graft donor, obtained from the stem cell graft. The sequence was obtained from a human donor who donated a stem cell graft to a child with acute lymphoblastic leukemia. The CDR3 protein is CASSENSYEQYF. DNA of the CDR3: TGTGCCAGCAGTGAAAATTCCTACGAGCAGTACTTC.